Listed below are T cell receptor beta chains from one sample, sequenced in a study of cytomegalovirus exposure and HLA in healthy donors. The method was immunoSEQ multiplex PCR; TCRdb's version includes in-frame clones alone and lacks a portion of them. The sample holds around 150,000 clones; over 55% are singletons and the top ten take over 2%. Material for sequencing was PBMCs. These receptors originate from a man in his forties in good health and CMV-seronegative. CDR3s include the opening cysteine and the closing phenylalanine or tryptophan. The order of the fields is V gene, D gene, J gene, clone size, CDR3 DNA, CDR3 protein. The D gene is left open where the match is weak. Size tells how often a clone was seen (once, few, many) or the class of an expanded clone, and some rows leave it out.

v_gene: TRBV4-1
d_gene: TRBD2
j_gene: TRBJ2-7
abundance: -
CDR3nt: TGCGCCAGCAGAAAGGGACTAGCGGTCTCCTACGAGCAGTACTTC
CDR3aa: CASRKGLAVSYEQYF

v_gene: TRBV28
d_gene: -
j_gene: TRBJ1-1
abundance: -
CDR3nt: TGTGCCAGCAGCCCCCCGGGGGGGGCAACTGAAGCTTTCTTT
CDR3aa: CASSPPGGATEAFF

v_gene: TRBV5-1
d_gene: TRBD1
j_gene: TRBJ1-1
abundance: -
CDR3nt: TGCGCCAGCAGCCTAAGACAGGGCGGGACTGAAGCTTTCTTT
CDR3aa: CASSLRQGGTEAFF

v_gene: TRBV11-2
d_gene: TRBD1
j_gene: TRBJ2-5
abundance: -
CDR3nt: TGTGCCAGCAGCCCAATGGGGGTCAGGGGGCAACGAGAGACCCAGTACTTC
CDR3aa: CASSPMGVRGQRETQYF

v_gene: TRBV14
d_gene: -
j_gene: TRBJ1-1
abundance: few
CDR3nt: TGTGCCAGCAGCCAAGCATTGGGCCCTGAAGCTTTCTTT
CDR3aa: CASSQALGPEAFF

v_gene: TRBV19
d_gene: TRBD1
j_gene: TRBJ1-1
abundance: -
CDR3nt: TGTGCCAGTAGTCCATGGACAGGGGCGGTCGCTTTCTTT
CDR3aa: CASSPWTGAVAFF

v_gene: TRBV5-1
d_gene: TRBD2
j_gene: TRBJ2-3
abundance: -
CDR3nt: TGCGCCAGCAGATACGGACTAGCGGGGGCACCTGGGTACGCAAGCACAGATACGCAGTATTTT
CDR3aa: CASRYGLAGAPGYASTDTQYF

v_gene: TRBV6-5
d_gene: -
j_gene: TRBJ1-2
abundance: -
CDR3nt: TGTGCCAGCAGTTACTCGACTGGTGGCTACCCCTTC
CDR3aa: CASSYSTGGYPF

v_gene: TRBV11-2
d_gene: -
j_gene: TRBJ1-4
abundance: -
CDR3nt: TGTGCCAGCAGCTTAAGGGGGGGGCTAAGGCACAACGAAAAACTGTTTTTT
CDR3aa: CASSLRGGLRHNEKLFF

v_gene: TRBV6-5
d_gene: TRBD1
j_gene: TRBJ1-2
abundance: -
CDR3nt: TGTGCCAGCAGTCCCGGGACAGAGCTTAGTTATGGCTACACCTTC
CDR3aa: CASSPGTELSYGYTF